These 15 T cell receptor beta chains came from one sample sequenced in a study of T cell repertoires in cytomegalovirus infection (dated by TCRdb to between 2017 and 2020). These receptors' antigens are unknown. The sequencer was an Illumina HiSeq 1500. TCRdb handled the public reads itself, with Q25 trimming in fastp and clone calling in MiXCR, and kept productive beta chains. One record per CDR3 amino acid sequence lists the most common genes and DNA. The sample table contains hundreds of thousands of distinct CDR3 sequences; only one count was recorded for around 32% of them. The top ten hold 15% to 20% of the sample. In the paper's terms, the treatment or condition label means: in vitro stimulation with specific CMV peptide epitopes to enrich CMV-specific T cells. Sample: cultured PBMCs, taken from culture after CMV antigen stimulation. These receptors all come from a human donor in good health (CMV status not recorded). Some clones in this sample may be carry-over from other donors' samples.

This clonotype showed up many times. The rearrangement links TRBV6-1 to TRBJ2-7; D not certain. Trimming removed 0 bases at V and 3 bases at J, with 12 bases between. The CDR3 sequence is 15 residues long. CDR1 MNHNS and CDR2 SASEGT come from the germline V gene. CDR3 coding DNA: TGTGCCAGCAGTGAAGCAGTCGGTAGCTACTACGAGCAGTACTTC. Its translation: CASSEAVGSYYEQYF.

This clonotype turned up a few times. V usage is TRBV27 and J usage is TRBJ1-2; D might be TRBD1 (6 bases). This CDR3 is built from 16 residues. V was trimmed by 5 bases and J by 4 bases, leaving 20 bases between them. Germline V gene sequence: CDR1 MNHEY, CDR2 SMNVEV (reference sequence). CDR3 loop: CASSPRGDIRSYGYTF. CDR3 coding DNA: TGTGCCAGCAGTCCTCGGGGGGACATAAGAAGCTATGGCTACACCTTC.

The rearrangement links TRBV24-1 to TRBJ2-6, with a possible D match to TRBD1 (6 bases). CDR3 length: 16 amino acids. Germline CDR1 is KGHDR and CDR2 is SFDVKD. The V end was cut by 4 bases, the J end by 1 base, with 10 bases between. The CDR3 nucleotides read TGTGCCACCAGTGAAGGGACACCGTCTGGGGCCAACGTCCTGACTTTC. Its translation is CATSEGTPSGANVLTF.

This clonotype showed up just a few times. This rearrangement joins TRBV20-1 to TRBJ2-7, with D maybe TRBD1 (6 bases). This CDR3 is 14 amino acids long. The germline gives CDR1 DFQATT, CDR2 SNEGSKA (reference sequence). V was cut by 5 bases and J by 0 bases, with 14 bases left in between. CDR3 bases: TGCAGTGCTGTCCGGACAGAGATCTCCTACGAGCAGTACTTC. Amino acids: CSAVRTEISYEQYF.

V gene TRBV7-2 combines with J gene TRBJ2-5; no reliable D call. With 5 bases removed from V and 4 bases from J, the gap between germline ends came to 17 bases. This CDR3 has 15 residues. CDR1 and CDR2 (germline): SGHTA, FQGNSA. The CDR3 sequence: CASSPAMLSGETQYF. The CDR3 DNA reads as TGTGCCAGCAGCCCGGCCATGTTGTCCGGAGAGACCCAGTACTTC.

The rearrangement joins TRBV28 to TRBJ2-3, with D unclear. Trimming took off 6 bases at V and 4 bases at J, with 8 bases between the two ends. The CDR3 consists of 12 residues. Germline V CDR1 and CDR2: MDHEN, SYDVKM. CDR3 bases: TGTGCCAGCAGGGGGTCGCCAGATACGCAGTATTTT. It specifies CASRGSPDTQYF.

This clonotype has more than one count but fewer than ten. This chain joins TRBV19 and TRBJ2-3, with 7 bases fitting TRBD2. Germline CDR1 LNHDA, CDR2 SQIVND (reference sequence). The CDR3 length is 15 residues. V shed 8 bases and J 5 bases; nucleotides not matched to a gene: 13. The CDR3 protein is CASGHSSGWGDTQYF. CDR3 in DNA: TGTGCCAGTGGGCACTCTAGCGGTTGGGGAGATACGCAGTATTTT.

Ten or more counts support this clonotype. This chain connects TRBV7-2 to TRBJ2-1; 7 bases agree with TRBD1. Losses at the gene ends were 3 bases for V and 2 bases for J; bases not matched to a gene: 1. The CDR3 is made up of 14 amino acids. Looked up from germline, CDR1 is SGHTA and CDR2 is FQGNSA. In nucleotides, the CDR3 is TGTGCCAGCAGCTTCAGGGGGACCTACAATGAGCAGTTCTTC. Translating gives CASSFRGTYNEQFF.

This clonotype was observed a few times. CDR3 in amino acids: CSAQTPGQGGYEQYF. The CDR3 DNA follows: TGCAGTGCTCAGACTCCGGGACAGGGGGGCTACGAGCAGTACTTC. The chain links TRBV20-1 to TRBJ2-7; 11 bases are shared with TRBD1. CDR3 size: 15 residues. The trim removed 5 bases at V and 3 bases at J, leaving 9 bases unmatched. Looked up from germline, CDR1 is DFQATT and CDR2 is SNEGSKA (reference sequence).

J is TRBJ2-1 and V is TRBV9; D gene unclear. V was shortened by 0 bases and J by 0 bases, with 7 bases between the two germline ends. In germline, CDR1 is SGDLS, CDR2 YYNGEE. This CDR3 has 15 residues. The CDR3 loop reads CASSVAAFSYNEQFF. DNA for the CDR3: TGTGCCAGCAGCGTAGCGGCTTTCTCCTACAATGAGCAGTTCTTC.

There are a few counts of this clonotype. The J gene is TRBJ1-5, the V gene TRBV20-1, with TRBD1 matching 7 bases. The ends lost 3 bases at V and 2 bases at J; junction bases unmatched: 7. Germline V gene data show CDR1 as DFQATT and CDR2 as SNEGSKA (reference sequence). The CDR3 has 15 residues. CDR3: CSARRRQGGNQPQHF. CDR3 nucleotide sequence: TGCAGTGCTAGGCGAAGACAGGGTGGCAATCAGCCCCAGCATTTT.

The chain employs TRBV18 and TRBJ1-1; tentatively, D is TRBD1 (6 bases). V shed 3 bases and J shed 0 bases, with 17 bases lying between them. The V gene's germline CDR1 is KGHSH and CDR2 LQKENI. The CDR3 consists of 17 residues. This chain's CDR3 is CASSPPKGGPMNTEAFF. The CDR3 DNA sequence: TGTGCCAGCTCACCCCCGAAGGGGGGACCCATGAACACTGAAGCTTTCTTT.

The CDR3 DNA sequence: TGTGCCATCAGTGAAGACAGGGGCGCTGGAAACACCATATATTTT. Its protein product is CAISEDRGAGNTIYF. The chain joins TRBV10-3 to TRBJ1-3; TRBD1 aligns across 8 bases. Germline loops: CDR1 ENHRY, CDR2 SYGVKD. The CDR3 loop spans 15 amino acids. The V and J ends lost 3 bases and 2 bases, in that order; junction bases with no gene match: 3.

This clonotype occurred a few times. The chain uses TRBV7-9 and TRBJ2-5; no reliable D call. Trimming left V 2 bases short and J 7 bases short, with 14 bases between. CDR3 length equals 14 residues. Germline V gene sequence: CDR1 SEHNR, CDR2 FQNEAQ (reference sequence). CDR3 sequence: CASSLYNAGGTQYF. CDR3 DNA sequence: TGTGCCAGCAGCTTATATAATGCAGGCGGGACCCAGTACTTC.

V and J are TRBV12-3 or TRBV12-4 and TRBJ2-5; the match to TRBD1 covers 9 bases. The ends lost 3 bases at V and 5 bases at J; junction bases unmatched: 7. CDR3 length: 15 amino acids. This CDR3 reads CASSFSPGQGETQYF. The DNA of the CDR3 is TGTGCCAGCAGTTTTAGCCCCGGACAGGGGGAGACCCAGTACTTC.